Detailed here is one TCR beta chain. The antigen remains unidentified. This sample was taken from a study of T cells in Graves' hyperthyroidism and ophthalmopathy. Study background: Sampling of peripheral blood happened at initial diagnosis, prior to any treatment.

Findings and caveats of the study: Using 13 V-J features, a model discriminated ophthalmopathy from stable hyperthyroidism.

Authors of the study amplified TCR beta CDR3 regions from RNA transcripts. An initial round of RT-PCR targeting the TCR CDR3 relied on the HTBI primer set. Using its own MiXCR run on the multiplex PCR reads, TCRdb lists one record per CDR3 protein. In the table there are around 180,000 distinct CDR3 sequences, about 18% of which are singletons. Germline assignment: CDR1 LGHNA and CDR2 YNFKEQ. Trimming left V 0 bases short and J 4 bases short, with 15 bases between. This CDR3 contains 16 residues. The source material was blood. This chain connects TRBV4-2 to TRBJ1-2; D call uncertain. This receptor was taken from a woman between 50 and 59 years old with Graves' hyperthyroidism. The CDR3 nucleotides are TGTGCCAGCAGCCAAGATCGGCCGAGAGGTAGCTATGGCTACACCTTC. It is translated as CASSQDRPRGSYGYTF.